A selection of T cell receptor beta chains follows, all from one sample in a study of CD8 T cells in ankylosing spondylitis. TCRdb re-called the 5' RACE reads through MiXCR, storing one row per CDR3 protein. The sample lists fewer than 400,000 distinct CDR3 sequences, 7.5% to 9% occurring once. The sample taken for sequencing was blood, either unsorted or a sorted T cell fraction (not recorded which). The source of these receptors is a male donor with ankylosing spondylitis. Both conserved end residues are part of each CDR3. The D gene is left open where the match is weak. The size of a clone is reported for some rows only, either as once, few or many, or as a class for expanded clones.

v_gene	abundance	j_gene	d_gene	CDR3aa	CDR3nt
TRBV10-3	many	TRBJ2-2	NA	CAISRTTTSGTGELFF	TGTGCCATCAGTCGGACCACCACCTCAGGCACCGGGGAGCTGTTTTTT
TRBV29-1	many	TRBJ2-5	TRBD1	CSVLPRAGGKSQYF	TGCAGCGTCCTTCCCCGCGCAGGGGGAAAATCCCAGTACTTC
TRBV9	few	TRBJ2-3	NA	CASSTRAYSTDTQYF	TGTGCCAGCAGCACAAGAGCGTACAGCACAGATACGCAGTATTTT
TRBV7-2	few	TRBJ2-7	NA	CASSFRQASYEQYF	TGTGCCAGCAGCTTCCGACAGGCCTCCTACGAGCAGTACTTC
TRBV7-9	few	TRBJ2-7	TRBD2	CASSLAGTSGKTYEQYF	TGTGCCAGCAGCTTAGCGGGGACTAGCGGGAAAACCTACGAGCAGTACTTC
TRBV14	once	TRBJ1-6	NA	CASSQGSGFNSPLHF	TGTGCCAGCAGCCAAGGTTCTGGGTTCAATTCACCCCTCCACTTT
TRBV12-3/TRBV12-4	NA	TRBJ2-2	NA	CASSWGDTNTGELFF	TGTGCCAGCAGTTGGGGGGATACGAACACCGGGGAGCTGTTTTTT
TRBV12-3/TRBV12-4	NA	TRBJ1-2	NA	CASSFGSEHYGYTF	TGTGCCAGCAGTTTCGGCTCGGAACACTATGGCTACACCTTC
TRBV29-1	NA	TRBJ2-5	TRBD1	CSVEDEGTAQATQYF	TGCAGCGTTGAAGATGAAGGGACAGCCCAGGCGACCCAGTACTTC
TRBV20-1	few	TRBJ2-3	NA	CSASLRRGPDTQYF	TGCAGTGCTAGCCTAAGACGAGGGCCAGATACGCAGTATTTT
TRBV11-2	many	TRBJ1-4	NA	CASIDEGGTNEKLFF	TGTGCCAGCATCGATGAGGGTGGAACTAATGAAAAACTGTTTTTT
TRBV5-6	many	TRBJ2-7	TRBD1	CASSFSDRGSNEQYF	TGTGCCAGCAGCTTCAGCGACAGGGGATCAAACGAGCAGTACTTC
TRBV7-8	many	TRBJ2-1	TRBD2	CASSLPGLAGGNEQFF	TGTGCCAGCAGCTTACCTGGGCTAGCGGGAGGTAATGAGCAGTTCTTC
TRBV27	few	TRBJ2-2	NA	CASSPLSTGELFF	TGTGCCAGCAGTCCCCTGAGCACCGGGGAGCTGTTTTTT
TRBV12-3/TRBV12-4	many	TRBJ2-2	NA	CASRVQGRTGELFF	TGTGCCAGCAGAGTACAGGGAAGGACCGGGGAGCTGTTTTTT
TRBV5-1	many	TRBJ2-1	TRBD2	CASSAPGLAGEQFF	TGCGCCAGCAGCGCCCCGGGACTAGCCGGTGAGCAGTTCTTC
TRBV25-1	many	TRBJ2-6	TRBD2	CASSQASGSTGANVLTF	TGTGCCAGCAGTCAGGCCAGCGGGAGCACTGGGGCCAACGTCCTGACTTTC
TRBV25-1	many	TRBJ1-4	NA	CASSEEGGKLFF	TGTGCCAGCAGTGAGGAGGGCGGTAAACTGTTTTTT
TRBV4-3	few	TRBJ2-3	NA	CASSQDDTSPYSDTQYF	TGCGCCAGCAGCCAAGATGATACTAGCCCCTACTCAGATACGCAGTATTTT
TRBV20-1	NA	TRBJ1-1	NA	CSASGPLEAFF	TGCAGTGCTAGTGGTCCGCTTGAAGCTTTCTTT
TRBV5-1	many	TRBJ2-4	NA	CASSPILAPKNIQYF	TGCGCCAGCAGTCCCATACTAGCACCCAAAAACATTCAGTACTTC
TRBV5-1	few	TRBJ2-7	TRBD2	CASSLGNPLAGGTYEQYF	TGCGCCAGCAGCTTAGGAAACCCTCTAGCGGGAGGGACCTACGAGCAGTACTTC
TRBV5-6	few	TRBJ1-2	NA	CASSLSVRGYTF	TGTGCCAGCAGCTTATCGGTCCGTGGCTACACCTTC
TRBV20-1	few	TRBJ2-5	TRBD2	CSARDPAGGETQYF	TGCAGTGCTAGAGATCCGGCGGGAGGGGAGACCCAGTACTTC
TRBV5-1	once	TRBJ2-5	TRBD2	CASSFGRGEETQYF	TGCGCCAGCAGCTTTGGGAGGGGAGAAGAGACCCAGTACTTC
TRBV6-1	many	TRBJ2-2	NA	CASSEVRDGTGELFF	TGTGCCAGCAGTGAAGTCAGGGATGGCACCGGGGAGCTGTTTTTT
TRBV20-1	NA	TRBJ2-3	TRBD2	CSAHSGSSTDTQYF	TGCAGTGCTCATAGCGGGAGCAGCACAGATACGCAGTATTTT